The 9 T cell receptor beta chains presented below share a single source sample, sequenced in a study of cytomegalovirus exposure and HLA in healthy donors. TCRdb's table, derived via immunoSEQ multiplex PCR, lists solely in-frame clones and lacks some. The repertoire includes 250,000 to 350,000 clones, about 90% of them detected once, and 1.2% sits in the top ten. Material: PBMCs. The receptors shown here come from a woman in her twenties or thirties in good health and CMV-seropositive.

This rearrangement joins TRBV5-1 to TRBJ2-7, with 12 bases lining up with TRBD1. Per germline, CDR1 SGHRS and CDR2 YFSETQ. After removal of 4 bases from V and 2 bases from J, the junction contained 4 bases not matched to a gene. The CDR3 length is 15 residues. CDR3 sequence reads: CASSIRDRGPYEQYF. In DNA form, the CDR3 reads TGCGCCAGCAGCATCCGGGACAGGGGGCCCTACGAGCAGTACTTC.

V usage is TRBV19 and J usage is TRBJ1-2; D is unresolved. The germline V and J ends were trimmed by 0 bases and 3 bases, with 8 bases remaining between them. Germline V gene lookup returns CDR1 LNHDA and CDR2 SQIVND (reference sequence). The CDR3 contains 14 residues. DNA for the CDR3: TGTGCCAGTAGTATAGATCGGTCGCACTATGGCTACACCTTC. It yields the protein CASSIDRSHYGYTF. The full variable domain, its missing parts supplied by reference TRBV19 and TRBJ1-2, is DGGITQSPKYLFRKEGQNVTLSCEQNLNHDAMYWYRQDPGQGLRLIYYSQIVNDFQKGDIAEGYSVSREKKESFPLTVTSAQKNPTAFYLCASSIDRSHYGYTFGSGTRLTVV.

The rearrangement joins TRBV4-3 to TRBJ2-7, with D possibly TRBD2 on 5 matching bases. Trimming took 4 bases from V and 7 from J, leaving 17 bases between them. The CDR3 is 14 amino acids. Germline V gives CDR1 LGHNA, CDR2 YSLEER. The CDR3 region has the DNA TGCGCCAGCAGCCCTGGACTGGGTCCGGGGGAGCAGTACTTC. Translating it yields CASSPGLGPGEQYF.

This rearrangement joins TRBV20-1 to TRBJ1-5; D unresolved. V was pared by 1 base and J by 7 bases, with 5 bases between. Germline V gene sequence: CDR1 DFQATT, CDR2 SNEGSKA (reference sequence). The CDR3 is made up of 11 amino acids. The CDR3 bases are TGCAGTGCTAGAGCTGGGCAGCCCCAGCATTTT. Amino acids: CSARAGQPQHF.

In DNA, the CDR3 is TGCAGCGTTGCCCAGGGGTCCCCCTACGAGCAGTACTTC. Protein product: CSVAQGSPYEQYF. The chain combines TRBV29-1 with TRBJ2-5; a weak D match, TRBD1 (6 bases). The DNA end is more similar to TRBJ2-7, so the J call may be wrong. The CDR3 loop spans 13 amino acids. The germline V gene encodes CDR1 SQVTM and CDR2 ANQGSEA.

The chain recombines TRBV2 with TRBJ2-7, with a weak D call TRBD1 (6 bases). The V end was cut by 8 bases, the J end by 2 bases, with 22 bases between. This CDR3 has 16 amino acids. The germline V gene has CDR1 SNHLY and CDR2 FYNNEI. The CDR3 nucleotides read TGTGCCAGCCAGCCACTGATCCTGACAGGCGCCTACGAGCAGTACTTC. Translating gives CASQPLILTGAYEQYF. The whole variable domain, filled in from reference TRBV2 and TRBJ2-7, reads EPEVTQTPSHQVTQMGQEVILRCVPISNHLYFYWYRQILGQKVEFLVSFYNNEISEKSEIFDDQFSVERPDGSNFTLKIRSTKLEDSAMYFCASQPLILTGAYEQYFGPGTRLTVT.

The chain has TRBV28 and TRBJ2-7; 8 bases line up with TRBD1. With 5 bases clipped from V and 3 bases from J, the junction kept 15 bases outside the gene matches. The CDR3 extends over 17 amino acids. Germline CDR1 and CDR2: MDHEN and SYDVKM. CDR3 nucleotide sequence: TGTGCCAGCAGTCCTCCTCTTCCGGGACAGGTTAACTACGAGCAGTACTTC. Amino acids: CASSPPLPGQVNYEQYF. The full variable domain, its missing parts supplied by reference TRBV28 and TRBJ2-7, is DVKVTQSSRYLVKRTGEKVFLECVQDMDHENMFWYRQDPGLGLRLIYFSYDVKMKEKGDIPEGYSVSREKKERFSLILESASTNQTSMYLCASSPPLPGQVNYEQYFGPGTRLTVT.

The rearrangement joins TRBV2 to TRBJ2-1, with D possibly TRBD1 on 6 matching bases. V was trimmed by 4 bases and J by 6 bases, leaving 10 bases between them. The CDR3 runs 13 residues. Germline CDR1 reads SNHLY; CDR2 reads FYNNEI. CDR3: CASSGQARNEQFF. CDR3 nucleotides: TGTGCCAGCAGTGGACAGGCACGCAATGAGCAGTTCTTC.

This chain links TRBV9 with TRBJ2-1, with 11 nucleotides matching TRBD2. This CDR3 has 13 residues. V shed 3 bases and J 10 bases; nucleotides not matched to a gene: 3. Germline V gene data show CDR1 as SGDLS and CDR2 as YYNGEE. CDR3 in DNA: TGTGCCAGCAGCGGCCGGACTAGCGGGGAGCAGTTCTTC. Translation gives CASSGRTSGEQFF.